This section outlines one TCR beta chain sequence together with its context. Its specificity is unknown. The sample originates from a study of CD8+ T cells in alopecia areata. The germline gives CDR1 MNHEY, CDR2 SVGAGI. CDR3 length equals 15 residues. Germline trimming cut 2 bases from V and 7 bases from J; bases unmatched to any gene: 8. Study-wide findings and caveats: In patients, TCRs were shared less clearly than in mice, and HLA may possibly be involved.

After isolation, RNA underwent reverse transcription to generate cDNA as the sequencing template. Assay: immunoSEQ multiplex PCR; the TCRdb copy retains only in-frame clones and omits some. The table lists about 150,000 clones, roughly 53% of them singletons. Sequences were derived from CD4+ T cells sorted from blood, sampled at week 0. This TCR came from a human donor with alopecia areata. The chain recombines TRBV6-5 with TRBJ1-2, with 9 positions matching TRBD1. The CDR3 sequence is CASSYDDRGVSGYTF. The CDR3 region has the DNA TGTGCCAGCAGTTACGACGACAGGGGGGTCAGTGGCTACACCTTC.